This T cell receptor beta chain was identified in a study of T cell responses to AZD1222 COVID-19 vaccine. The length of the CDR3 is 15 residues. Looked up from germline, CDR1 is SGHAT and CDR2 is FQNNGV. Trimming took 1 base from V and 1 from J, leaving 10 bases between them. Profiling relied on immunoSEQ multiplex PCR, and the TCRdb table lists in-frame clones only, not all of them. In the table there are approximately 89,000 clones, 70% to 90% of which are singletons. Sequences were derived from peripheral blood, sampled on day 0 of AZD1222 vaccination. The sequence was collected from an adult in good health. The V gene is TRBV11-2, the J gene TRBJ1-1; D is unclear. CDR3 residues: CASSLAGEGNTEAFF. The CDR3 coding sequence is TGTGCCAGCAGCTTAGCTGGGGAGGGGAACACTGAAGCTTTCTTT.